Below, 19 T cell receptor beta chains from the same sample are listed, as sequenced in a study of T cell responses to AZD1222 COVID-19 vaccine. Data came from immunoSEQ multiplex PCR; TCRdb stores just in-frame clones and leaves some out. This sample yields roughly 150,000 clones, of which 90% are seen a single time; roughly 6.2% belongs to the top ten. Sequencing was performed on peripheral blood, taken 28 days after the second AZD1222 dose. The source is an adult who received the AZD1222 COVID-19 vaccine.

This clone turned up a few times. The chain couples TRBV9 to TRBJ1-5; 10 bases match TRBD1. CDR3 length equals 14 residues. Unmatched junction bases numbered 2, after V lost 3 bases and J lost 5 bases. The germline CDR1 and CDR2 sequences are SGDLS and YYNGEE. DNA of the CDR3: TGTGCCAGCAGCGGTGGACAGGGGGATCAGCCCCAGCATTTT. Protein product: CASSGGQGDQPQHF. The complete variable domain, with remaining parts taken from reference TRBV9 and TRBJ1-5, reads DSGVTQTPKHLITATGQRVTLRCSPRSGDLSVYWYQQSLDQGLQFLIQYYNGEERAKGNILERFSAQQFPDLHSELNLSSLELGDSALYFCASSGGQGDQPQHFGDGTRLSIL.

The chain recombines TRBV7-6 with TRBJ1-5, with D possibly being TRBD1 (6 bases). The CDR3 is 15 amino acids. Germline CDR1 reads SGHVS; CDR2 reads FNYEAQ. Deletions cut 1 base from V and 1 base from J, with 8 bases between. CDR3 DNA sequence: TGTGCCAGCAGCTTAGGAACAGGGAGCAATCAGCCCCAGCATTTT. Protein sequence: CASSLGTGSNQPQHF.

The CDR3 sequence is CASSLGPISGANVLTF. The CDR3 DNA reads TGTGCCAGCAGCTTAGGACCTATCTCTGGGGCCAACGTCCTGACTTTC. The chain combines TRBV7-2 with TRBJ2-6; D is undetermined. V was pared by 1 base and J by 0 bases, with 7 bases between. There are 16 residues in the CDR3. Germline loops: CDR1 SGHTA, CDR2 FQGNSA. The variable domain in full, completed from reference TRBV7-2 and TRBJ2-6, reads GAGVSQSPSNKVTEKGKDVELRCDPISGHTALYWYRQSLGQGLEFLIYFQGNSAPDKSGLPSDRFSAERTGGSVSTLTIQRTQQEDSAVYLCASSLGPISGANVLTFGAGSRLTVL.

The chain employs TRBV12-3 or TRBV12-4 and TRBJ2-6; tentative D call: TRBD1 (6 bases). This CDR3 has 13 residues. V was cut by 7 bases and J by 2 bases, with 6 bases left in between. As DNA, the CDR3 is TGTGCCAGCAACAGGGCTGGGGCCAACGTCCTGACTTTC. It yields the protein CASNRAGANVLTF.

V and J are TRBV28 and TRBJ1-5; D unresolved. This CDR3 contains 18 residues. Germline loops: CDR1 MDHEN, CDR2 SYDVKM. Trimming shortened V by 4 bases and J by 4 bases, and 23 bases separated the two germline ends. As DNA, the CDR3 is TGTGCCAGCAGTTCGAGCATGGGGAGGGAACGAAGAAATCAGCCCCAGCATTTT. This codes for CASSSSMGRERRNQPQHF.

This clone was seen just once. The rearrangement joins TRBV7-2 to TRBJ2-1; 12 bases match TRBD2. Germline V gene data show CDR1 as SGHTA and CDR2 as FQGNSA. The length of the CDR3 is 15 residues. Germline trimming cut 1 base from V and 7 bases from J; bases unmatched to any gene: 2. The CDR3 loop reads CASSLDLAGGNEQFF. Written as DNA, the CDR3 is TGTGCCAGCAGCTTAGATCTAGCGGGAGGGAATGAGCAGTTCTTC.

The rearrangement uses TRBV7-6 and TRBJ2-6, with TRBD1 matching 7 bases. Losses at the gene ends were 3 bases for V and 2 bases for J; bases not matched to a gene: 1. Germline values: CDR1 SGHVS, CDR2 FNYEAQ. CDR3 size: 15 residues. The CDR3 DNA reads TGTGCCAGCAGCTTTCAGGGGGCTGGGGCCAACGTCCTGACTTTC. It translates to CASSFQGAGANVLTF.

V and J are TRBV7-2 and TRBJ2-5; 9 bases match TRBD2. CDR3 length: 17 residues. Trimming cost V 2 bases and J 4 bases; bases outside gene matches: 11. Per germline, CDR1 SGHTA and CDR2 FQGNSA. Here the CDR3 reads CASSLTRVSGGRETQYF. CDR3 bases: TGTGCCAGCAGCTTAACGCGGGTTAGCGGGGGAAGAGAGACCCAGTACTTC. The entire variable domain, with the rest obtained from reference TRBV7-2 and TRBJ2-5, is as follows: GAGVSQSPSNKVTEKGKDVELRCDPISGHTALYWYRQSLGQGLEFLIYFQGNSAPDKSGLPSDRFSAERTGGSVSTLTIQRTQQEDSAVYLCASSLTRVSGGRETQYFGPGTRLLVL.

The CDR3 DNA follows: TGTGCCAGCAGCGCCAGGACTAGCGGGAGCGGCACAGATACGCAGTATTTT. This sequence encodes CASSARTSGSGTDTQYF. The rearrangement joins TRBV9 to TRBJ2-3; 13 bases map to TRBD2. CDR1 and CDR2 (germline): SGDLS, YYNGEE. Trimming removed 3 bases from V and 1 base from J; junction bases left unmatched: 5. The CDR3 sequence is 17 residues long.

The V call is TRBV30, the J call TRBJ2-2, with 7 bases matching TRBD1. V dropped 5 bases and J dropped 0; count of bases not matched to a gene: 6. The length of the CDR3 is 15 residues. The germline CDR1 and CDR2 sequences are GTSNPN and SVGIG (reference sequence). CDR3 sequence: CAWLKGQSNTGELFF. The CDR3 DNA follows: TGTGCCTGGTTGAAGGGACAGTCGAACACCGGGGAGCTGTTTTTT.

As DNA, the CDR3 is TGTGCCAGCGGGACAGGATATGCCTACAATGAGCAGTTCTTC. This sequence encodes CASGTGYAYNEQFF. This chain connects TRBV6-5 to TRBJ2-1; 8 bases match TRBD1. CDR3 length: 14 residues. V was clipped by 8 bases and J by 2 bases; unmatched bases: 5. From germline, CDR1 is MNHEY and CDR2 SVGAGI.

Turning to this clone: One junction end does not reproduce the germline sequence, and a read error may be involved. CDR3 sequence: CASSLRAGLARTRGPDELYF. The CDR3 nucleotides are TGTGCCAGCAGCCTAAGGGCGGGACTAGCGCGAACCCGCGGCCCCGACGAGCTGTACTTC. This chain uses TRBV7-6 with TRBJ2-7; 10 bases line up with TRBD2. The CDR3 is made up of 20 amino acids. Germline CDR1 SGHVS, CDR2 FNYEAQ.

The genes are TRBV5-1 and TRBJ1-3; 8 nucleotides line up with TRBD1. Trimming cost V 0 bases and J 9 bases; bases outside gene matches: 8. There are 15 residues in the CDR3. From germline, CDR1 is SGHRS and CDR2 YFSETQ. In nucleotides, the CDR3 is TGCGCCAGCAGCTTGGGGGACAGGACTACTGGCACCATATATTTT. It translates to CASSLGDRTTGTIYF.

The rearrangement uses TRBV6-5 and TRBJ2-7; TRBD2 aligns across 7 bases. Germline V gene lookup returns CDR1 MNHEY and CDR2 SVGAGI. The CDR3 runs 15 residues. After removal of 3 bases from V and 0 bases from J, the junction contained 5 bases not matched to a gene. CDR3 residues: CASSYAGGGSYEQYF. The DNA for the CDR3 is TGTGCCAGCAGTTATGCGGGCGGGGGCTCCTACGAGCAGTACTTC.

This chain links TRBV19 with TRBJ2-7, with D perhaps given as TRBD1 or TRBD2 (5 bases each). Trimming left V 3 bases short and J 3 bases short, with 12 bases between. Germline CDR1 and CDR2: LNHDA and SQIVND (reference sequence). CDR3 length: 14 amino acids. This chain's CDR3 is CASSMSWGNYEQYF. The CDR3 DNA is TGTGCCAGTAGTATGAGCTGGGGGAACTACGAGCAGTACTTC.

The chain combines TRBV19 with TRBJ2-6; 7 bases fit TRBD1. The length of the CDR3 is 17 residues. Germline V gives CDR1 LNHDA, CDR2 SQIVND (reference sequence). V gave up 4 bases and J gave up 0 bases; unmatched junction bases: 6. The CDR3 is CASSTGQAYSGANVLTF. CDR3 DNA: TGTGCCAGTAGTACTGGACAGGCCTACTCTGGGGCCAACGTCCTGACTTTC.

The CDR3 nucleotides read TGTGCCAGCAGTCAATTAAGCAATCAGCCCCAGCATTTT. Its translation: CASSQLSNQPQHF. The chain recombines TRBV6-5 with TRBJ1-5; D is ambiguous. The V end was cut by 5 bases, the J end by 1 base, with 6 bases between. The CDR3 is made up of 13 amino acids. The germline V gene has CDR1 MNHEY and CDR2 SVGAGI.

The chain links TRBV6-5 to TRBJ1-2; no definite D call. This CDR3 has 14 residues. Germline CDR1 reads MNHEY; CDR2 reads SVGAGI. V was shortened by 0 bases and J by 0 bases, with 5 bases between the two germline ends. Written as DNA, the CDR3 is TGTGCCAGCAGTTACTCGTCTCCTAACTATGGCTACACCTTC. Encoded protein: CASSYSSPNYGYTF.

The V call is TRBV19, the J call TRBJ2-5; 8 positions agree with TRBD2. The CDR3 runs 17 residues. The trim removed 1 base at V and 1 base at J, leaving 8 bases unmatched. Germline CDR1 is LNHDA and CDR2 is SQIVND (reference sequence). DNA of the CDR3: TGTGCCAGTAGTATAGTATGGAGCGGGGGCGGCCAAGAGACCCAGTACTTC. Protein product: CASSIVWSGGGQETQYF.